This entry lists 24 T cell receptor beta chains sequenced from one sample in a study of beta chain features in type 1 diabetes. Their antigen targets remain unknown. Study conclusions and caveats: Significant though moderate, a shortening of TCRB CDR3s appeared in all four CD4+ subsets of Type 1 diabetes patients.

Sequenced material consisted of expressed TCRB transcripts (all of the isolated RNA was reverse transcribed). Data came from immunoSEQ multiplex PCR; TCRdb stores just in-frame clones and leaves some out. The table has approximately 730,000 clones, roughly 13% seen once. The sample comprised naive CD4+ T cells from blood. The origin of the receptors is a man aged 18 to 35 with type 1 diabetes.

This clone was recorded a few times. The chain carries TRBV4-1 and TRBJ2-7, with a weak D call TRBD2 (5 bases). The germline V and J ends were trimmed by 1 base and 6 bases, with 10 bases remaining between them. Looked up from germline, CDR1 is MGHRA and CDR2 is YSYEKL. This CDR3 spans 13 amino acids. The CDR3 sequence: CASSQVIGGEQYF. The CDR3 bases are TGCGCCAGCAGCCAAGTAATTGGAGGCGAGCAGTACTTC.

This clone was observed a few times. The genes are TRBV2 and TRBJ2-5; D is undetermined. With 4 bases removed from V and 5 bases from J, the gap between germline ends came to 14 bases. The CDR3 covers 14 residues. Per germline, CDR1 SNHLY and CDR2 FYNNEI. As DNA, the CDR3 is TGTGCCAGCAGTGGCAGCCCGATCGCCGAGACCCAGTACTTC. Translation gives CASSGSPIAETQYF. The variable domain in full, completed from reference TRBV2 and TRBJ2-5, reads EPEVTQTPSHQVTQMGQEVILRCVPISNHLYFYWYRQILGQKVEFLVSFYNNEISEKSEIFDDQFSVERPDGSNFTLKIRSTKLEDSAMYFCASSGSPIAETQYFGPGTRLLVL.

This clone was seen a handful of times. This chain joins TRBV5-4 and TRBJ2-5, with unresolved D. This CDR3 is 13 amino acids long. The germline V and J ends were trimmed by 0 bases and 7 bases, with 10 bases remaining between them. Germline lookup yields CDR1 SGHNT and CDR2 YYREEE (reference sequence). CDR3 DNA: TGTGCCAGCAGCTTGGAGGCCAGCGTGACCCAGTACTTC. Translation: CASSLEASVTQYF.

The chain is built from TRBV19 and TRBJ1-2; D unclear. This CDR3 has 13 amino acids. Germline V gives CDR1 LNHDA, CDR2 SQIVND (reference sequence). The germline V and J ends were trimmed by 3 bases and 6 bases, with 11 bases remaining between them. DNA for the CDR3: TGTGCCAGTAGTATCAGTTGGAGGGATGGCTACACCTTC. Protein product: CASSISWRDGYTF.

The CDR3 sequence is CASSPRDFEGAFF. For the CDR3, the DNA is TGTGCCAGCTCACCTCGGGATTTTGAGGGAGCTTTCTTT. The rearrangement joins TRBV18 to TRBJ1-1; D is unresolved. Trimming removed 3 bases from V and 10 bases from J, with 15 bases in between. The CDR3 runs to 13 residues. Germline CDR1 reads KGHSH; CDR2 reads LQKENI.

The rearrangement uses TRBV6-4 and TRBJ1-4; 7 bases are a match to TRBD1. V lost 4 bases to trimming and J lost 8 bases; unmatched junction nucleotides: 4. The V gene's germline CDR1 is MRHNA and CDR2 SNTAGT. The CDR3 totals 13 residues. The DNA for the CDR3 is TGTGCCAGCAGTGGGGACAGAAGCGAAAAACTGTTTTTT. As protein: CASSGDRSEKLFF.

The sample holds one count of this clone. The rearrangement joins TRBV5-1 to TRBJ1-2, with no clear D. V dropped 4 bases and J dropped 6 bases, with 13 bases sitting between them. Germline V gene sequence: CDR1 SGHRS, CDR2 YFSETQ. The CDR3 is 13 amino acids. CDR3 residues: CASSPQSEDGYTF. As DNA, the CDR3 is TGCGCCAGCAGCCCTCAATCCGAGGATGGCTACACCTTC.

In its sample, this clone was seen a few times. The V and J genes are TRBV10-3 and TRBJ2-3; the match to TRBD2 covers 9 bases. V lost 0 bases and J lost 5; bases outside the gene matches: 6. CDR3 size: 16 residues. Germline CDR1 ENHRY, CDR2 SYGVKD. The CDR3 loop reads CAISESAGGHQDTQYF. CDR3 DNA sequence: TGTGCCATCAGTGAGTCGGCGGGGGGGCATCAAGATACGCAGTATTTT.

This chain joins TRBV7-3 and TRBJ1-1; TRBD1 matches 8 bases. The CDR3 is 15 residues long. The ends lost 0 bases at V and 4 bases at J; junction bases unmatched: 4. Germline-derived CDR1 and CDR2 are SGHTA and FQGTGA. The CDR3 DNA reads TGTGCCAGCAGCTTAACCCCAGACAGGGGCACTGAAGCTTTCTTT. It codes for CASSLTPDRGTEAFF.

This clone occurred a few times. The chain couples TRBV25-1 to TRBJ2-2, with D possibly matching TRBD1 (5 bases). Deletions cut 7 bases from V and 8 bases from J, with 17 bases between. The V gene's germline CDR1 is MGHDK and CDR2 SYGVNS. This CDR3 is built from 14 residues. CDR3: CASKTQGRSGELFF. DNA of the CDR3: TGTGCCAGCAAGACCCAGGGAAGGAGTGGGGAGCTGTTTTTT.

The gene calls are TRBV6-5 and TRBJ2-3; D possibly matches TRBD1 or TRBD2 (6 bases each). Germline V CDR1 and CDR2: MNHEY, SVGAGI. The V gene lost 5 bases and the J gene lost 1 base, with 10 bases spanning the gap. The CDR3 spans 14 residues. The CDR3: CASSMGGRTDTQYF. As DNA, the CDR3 is TGTGCCAGCAGTATGGGGGGCCGCACAGATACGCAGTATTTT.

The J gene is TRBJ1-2, the V gene TRBV5-1, with D possibly TRBD1 on 5 matching bases. Germline V gene lookup returns CDR1 SGHRS and CDR2 YFSETQ. The V end was cut by 3 bases, the J end by 2 bases, with 14 bases between. This CDR3 region has 15 residues. The CDR3 nucleotides are TGCGCCAGCAGCTACGGATCGGGGGTCAACTATGGCTACACCTTC. Amino acids: CASSYGSGVNYGYTF.

This clone was seen only a few times. This chain joins TRBV4-1 and TRBJ2-7; tentatively, D is TRBD1 (6 bases). The germline CDR1 and CDR2 sequences are MGHRA and YSYEKL. Trimming took 0 bases from V and 4 from J, leaving 19 bases between them. The CDR3 consists of 17 residues. CDR3 residues: CASSQDRVGQKPYEQYF. DNA for the CDR3: TGCGCCAGCAGCCAAGATCGGGTAGGACAGAAACCTTACGAGCAGTACTTC.

This clone was recorded a few times. CDR3 nucleotides: TGTGCCAGCAGTTCGTACCTCTCACTCGACACAGATACGCAGTATTTT. The encoded protein is CASSSYLSLDTDTQYF. This chain connects TRBV6-6 to TRBJ2-3; no firm D call. V was clipped by 4 bases and J by 2 bases, with 16 bases between them. Germline V lookup: CDR1 MNHNY, CDR2 SVGAGI (reference sequence). The CDR3 runs 16 residues.

V is TRBV30 and J is TRBJ1-5; D gene ambiguous. The CDR3 is 13 amino acids. The germline gives CDR1 GTSNPN, CDR2 SVGIG (reference sequence). V was clipped by 1 base and J by 3 bases, with 7 bases between them. The CDR3 DNA follows: TGTGCCTGGAGTGAACAACACAATCAGCCCCAGCATTTT. Amino acid sequence: CAWSEQHNQPQHF. Variable domain in full (rest from reference TRBV30 and TRBJ1-5): SQTIHQWPATLVQPVGSPLSLECTVEGTSNPNLYWYRQAAGRGLQLLFYSVGIGQISSEVPQNLSASRPQDRQFILSSKKLLLSDSGFYLCAWSEQHNQPQHFGDGTRLSIL.

A few counts support this clone. V is TRBV7-9 and J is TRBJ1-4, with unresolved D. Germline CDR1 and CDR2: SEHNR and FQNEAQ (reference sequence). Trimming removed 2 bases from V and 4 bases from J, with 11 bases in between. The CDR3 totals 15 residues. The DNA of the CDR3 is TGTGCCAGCAGCTTACCGACGGGTTATAATGAAAAACTGTTTTTT. This translates into CASSLPTGYNEKLFF.

The J gene is TRBJ1-2, the V gene TRBV28; D is perhaps TRBD1 (6 bases). The V and J ends lost 2 bases and 4 bases respectively, with 11 bases between them. The CDR3 contains 14 residues. The germline CDR1 and CDR2 sequences are MDHEN and SYDVKM. The CDR3 is CASSLEGQIYGYTF. In DNA, the CDR3 is TGTGCCAGCAGTTTAGAAGGACAGATCTATGGCTACACCTTC.

Comments on this clone: Other DNA sequences within the sample encode an identical CDR3. The chain combines TRBV2 with TRBJ1-2; D is unresolved. The CDR3 has 12 amino acids. V was shortened by 4 bases and J by 2 bases, with 5 bases between the two germline ends. Germline V CDR1 and CDR2: SNHLY, FYNNEI. CDR3 nucleotide sequence: TGTGCCAGCAGTGGGCCCAACTATGGCTACACCTTC. Its translation: CASSGPNYGYTF. Supplemented by reference TRBV2 and TRBJ1-2, the full variable domain reads EPEVTQTPSHQVTQMGQEVILRCVPISNHLYFYWYRQILGQKVEFLVSFYNNEISEKSEIFDDQFSVERPDGSNFTLKIRSTKLEDSAMYFCASSGPNYGYTFGSGTRLTVV.

This clone was seen a few times. Compared with germline, one end of the junction differs, possibly owing to a read error. The CDR3 here is CSVEEGQGGRLDF. As DNA, the CDR3 is TGCAGCGTTGAAGAGGGCCAGGGAGGGAGGCTGGATTTT. V gene TRBV29-1 combines with J gene TRBJ1-4; possibly TRBD1 for D (5 bases). The germline V gene has CDR1 SQVTM and CDR2 ANQGSEA. The CDR3 sequence is 13 residues long.

V is TRBV5-4 and J is TRBJ2-3, with 7 bases that match TRBD1. CDR3 length: 14 residues. V was pared by 6 bases and J by 4 bases, with 8 bases of the junction left unmatched. The germline V gene has CDR1 SGHNT and CDR2 YYREEE (reference sequence). CDR3 loop: CASTDFTGADTQYF. Written as DNA, the CDR3 is TGTGCCAGCACCGATTTTACAGGGGCAGATACGCAGTATTTT.

This clone was found a few times. The chain is built from TRBV9 and TRBJ2-1; TRBD2 matches 12 bases. Germline assignment: CDR1 SGDLS and CDR2 YYNGEE. The CDR3 contains 16 residues. The V gene end was trimmed by 3 bases and the J gene end by 9 bases; junction bases not matched to a gene: 10. In DNA form, the CDR3 reads TGTGCCAGCAGCGCCCACTCTAGCGGGGGGGCGGGTGAGCAGTTCTTC. Protein: CASSAHSSGGAGEQFF.

This clone was picked up a small number of times. The chain recombines TRBV30 with TRBJ2-1; the D call may be TRBD1 or TRBD2 (6 bases each). Germline CDR1 reads GTSNPN; CDR2 reads SVGIG (reference sequence). The V end lost 0 bases, the J end lost 6 bases, and 12 bases lay between the germline ends. The CDR3 is 14 amino acids. DNA of the CDR3: TGTGCCTGGAGTGTACAGGAGGGGGGCAATGAGCAGTTCTTC. Translated: CAWSVQEGGNEQFF.

This clone was counted a few times. V and J are TRBV6-6 and TRBJ1-4, with 7 nucleotides matching TRBD1. CDR1 and CDR2 from the germline V gene are MNHNY and SVGAGI (reference sequence). This CDR3 has 12 residues. The ends lost 1 base at V and 15 bases at J; junction bases unmatched: 5. The CDR3 sequence is CASSYLGDRLFF. CDR3 in DNA: TGTGCCAGCAGTTACTTAGGGGACAGATTGTTTTTT.

The chain joins TRBV5-1 to TRBJ2-3; tentatively, D is TRBD1 (6 bases). The CDR3 sequence is 16 residues long. Trimming shortened V by 4 bases and J by 2 bases, and 17 bases separated the two germline ends. Germline CDR1 reads SGHRS; CDR2 reads YFSETQ. The chain's CDR3 is CASSATVQGVTDTQYF. The CDR3 DNA sequence: TGCGCCAGCAGCGCCACAGTACAGGGAGTCACAGATACGCAGTATTTT.